This paragraph reports one T cell receptor beta chain. TCRdb keeps only in-frame clones here, not all; method: immunoSEQ multiplex PCR. The sample has roughly 520,000 clones; more than 75% are singletons. This record belongs to a study of blood T cell repertoires in COVID-19. Across the whole study: In each case, the material was cDNA or gDNA derived from T cells, B-cell-depleted T cells, or PBMCs.

Recruitment covered about two dozen US areas and drew participants whose ages spanned about 18 to 95 years. Germline assignment: CDR1 KGHDR and CDR2 SFDVKD. Deletions cut 4 bases from V and 3 bases from J, with 14 bases between. CDR3 length: 15 amino acids. The sequenced material came from PBMCs or T cells enriched from blood (not recorded which). This receptor was obtained from a middle-aged woman who had recovered from COVID-19. This chain uses TRBV24-1 with TRBJ1-2; possibly TRBD1 for D (5 bases). CDR3 nucleotides: TGTGCCACCAGTGACCAGGGTACAAGGGACTATGGCTACACCTTC. It encodes CATSDQGTRDYGYTF.